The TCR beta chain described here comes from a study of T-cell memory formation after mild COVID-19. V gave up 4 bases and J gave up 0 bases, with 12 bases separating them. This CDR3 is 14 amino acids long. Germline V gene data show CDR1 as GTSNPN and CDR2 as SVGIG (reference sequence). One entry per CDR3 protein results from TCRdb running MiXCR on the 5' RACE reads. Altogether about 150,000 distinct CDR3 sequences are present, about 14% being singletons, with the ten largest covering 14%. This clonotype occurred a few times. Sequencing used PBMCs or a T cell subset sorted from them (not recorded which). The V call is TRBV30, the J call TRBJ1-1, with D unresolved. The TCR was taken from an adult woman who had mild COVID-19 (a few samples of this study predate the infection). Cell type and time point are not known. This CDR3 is CAWIGGYLNTEAFF. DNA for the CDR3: TGTGCCTGGATCGGTGGGTACTTGAACACTGAAGCTTTCTTT.